This is a list of T cell receptor beta chains from one sample in a study of cytomegalovirus exposure and HLA in healthy donors. This table comes from immunoSEQ multiplex PCR, and its TCRdb copy is limited to in-frame clones, with some not included. Here the sample table reports about 47,000 clones. The sample comprised PBMCs. Every receptor here comes from a male donor in good health and CMV-seronegative. The conserved cysteine and the conserved F or W are not part of the CDR3 here.

V,J,CDR3
TRBV30,TRBJ1-2,AWSIVNYGYT
TRBV29-1,TRBJ2-7,SVVGGVGSYEQY
TRBV9,TRBJ1-5,ASAGQGGNQPQH
TRBV29-1,TRBJ2-7,SVGVTGSHEQY
TRBV9,TRBJ1-1,ASSGTGGNTEAF
TRBV7-9,TRBJ2-7,ASSLVNNYEQY
TRBV30,TRBJ2-3,AWSGGGTDTQY
TRBV4-1,TRBJ2-7,ASSQVWGQESYEQY
TRBV4-3,TRBJ2-7,ASSQVDRVDEQY
TRBV6-5,TRBJ1-5,ASGGAAHQPQH
TRBV5-1,TRBJ2-4,ASSLELAGGRDIQY
TRBV28,TRBJ1-2,ASSSPTGGSRGYT
TRBV29-1,TRBJ1-2,SVGAGFNYGYT
TRBV5-1,TRBJ1-3,ASSPGGGNTIY
TRBV7-9,TRBJ1-2,ASSLETTGGGGYT
TRBV7-9,TRBJ2-7,ASSSTRQGAYEQY
TRBV4-2,TRBJ2-5,ASSQTIEAETQY
TRBV30,TRBJ1-1,ASTVFTEAF
TRBV10-2,TRBJ1-1,ASRGQGARNTEAF
TRBV7-9,TRBJ1-1,ASSRDPGGTEAF
TRBV7-3,TRBJ1-2,ASSPSRYGYT
TRBV30,TRBJ1-1,AWSWAVAEAF
TRBV29-1,TRBJ1-2,SVLDRDNYGYT
TRBV19,TRBJ1-2,ATEGQNYGYT
TRBV30,TRBJ1-6,ASQTGHNSPLH
TRBV19,TRBJ2-1,ASSLTSGGSYNEQF
TRBV6-6,TRBJ2-5,ASSQTSGGEETQY
TRBV19,TRBJ2-2,ASSNRGTGELF
TRBV6-5,TRBJ1-1,ASSYSGSVMNTEAF
TRBV4-2,TRBJ1-3,ASRVLQGAANTIY
TRBV2,TRBJ1-1,ASSADNRGNTEAF
TRBV29-1,TRBJ2-5,SVEGPQGGETQY
TRBV13,TRBJ1-1,ASSSDRENTEAF
TRBV7-9,TRBJ1-1,ASSPIGQNTEAF
TRBV7-9,TRBJ2-7,ASSPGQGGSYEQY
TRBV11-1,TRBJ2-5,ASSPETSTQY
TRBV5-1,TRBJ1-2,ASRRPGQGYGYT